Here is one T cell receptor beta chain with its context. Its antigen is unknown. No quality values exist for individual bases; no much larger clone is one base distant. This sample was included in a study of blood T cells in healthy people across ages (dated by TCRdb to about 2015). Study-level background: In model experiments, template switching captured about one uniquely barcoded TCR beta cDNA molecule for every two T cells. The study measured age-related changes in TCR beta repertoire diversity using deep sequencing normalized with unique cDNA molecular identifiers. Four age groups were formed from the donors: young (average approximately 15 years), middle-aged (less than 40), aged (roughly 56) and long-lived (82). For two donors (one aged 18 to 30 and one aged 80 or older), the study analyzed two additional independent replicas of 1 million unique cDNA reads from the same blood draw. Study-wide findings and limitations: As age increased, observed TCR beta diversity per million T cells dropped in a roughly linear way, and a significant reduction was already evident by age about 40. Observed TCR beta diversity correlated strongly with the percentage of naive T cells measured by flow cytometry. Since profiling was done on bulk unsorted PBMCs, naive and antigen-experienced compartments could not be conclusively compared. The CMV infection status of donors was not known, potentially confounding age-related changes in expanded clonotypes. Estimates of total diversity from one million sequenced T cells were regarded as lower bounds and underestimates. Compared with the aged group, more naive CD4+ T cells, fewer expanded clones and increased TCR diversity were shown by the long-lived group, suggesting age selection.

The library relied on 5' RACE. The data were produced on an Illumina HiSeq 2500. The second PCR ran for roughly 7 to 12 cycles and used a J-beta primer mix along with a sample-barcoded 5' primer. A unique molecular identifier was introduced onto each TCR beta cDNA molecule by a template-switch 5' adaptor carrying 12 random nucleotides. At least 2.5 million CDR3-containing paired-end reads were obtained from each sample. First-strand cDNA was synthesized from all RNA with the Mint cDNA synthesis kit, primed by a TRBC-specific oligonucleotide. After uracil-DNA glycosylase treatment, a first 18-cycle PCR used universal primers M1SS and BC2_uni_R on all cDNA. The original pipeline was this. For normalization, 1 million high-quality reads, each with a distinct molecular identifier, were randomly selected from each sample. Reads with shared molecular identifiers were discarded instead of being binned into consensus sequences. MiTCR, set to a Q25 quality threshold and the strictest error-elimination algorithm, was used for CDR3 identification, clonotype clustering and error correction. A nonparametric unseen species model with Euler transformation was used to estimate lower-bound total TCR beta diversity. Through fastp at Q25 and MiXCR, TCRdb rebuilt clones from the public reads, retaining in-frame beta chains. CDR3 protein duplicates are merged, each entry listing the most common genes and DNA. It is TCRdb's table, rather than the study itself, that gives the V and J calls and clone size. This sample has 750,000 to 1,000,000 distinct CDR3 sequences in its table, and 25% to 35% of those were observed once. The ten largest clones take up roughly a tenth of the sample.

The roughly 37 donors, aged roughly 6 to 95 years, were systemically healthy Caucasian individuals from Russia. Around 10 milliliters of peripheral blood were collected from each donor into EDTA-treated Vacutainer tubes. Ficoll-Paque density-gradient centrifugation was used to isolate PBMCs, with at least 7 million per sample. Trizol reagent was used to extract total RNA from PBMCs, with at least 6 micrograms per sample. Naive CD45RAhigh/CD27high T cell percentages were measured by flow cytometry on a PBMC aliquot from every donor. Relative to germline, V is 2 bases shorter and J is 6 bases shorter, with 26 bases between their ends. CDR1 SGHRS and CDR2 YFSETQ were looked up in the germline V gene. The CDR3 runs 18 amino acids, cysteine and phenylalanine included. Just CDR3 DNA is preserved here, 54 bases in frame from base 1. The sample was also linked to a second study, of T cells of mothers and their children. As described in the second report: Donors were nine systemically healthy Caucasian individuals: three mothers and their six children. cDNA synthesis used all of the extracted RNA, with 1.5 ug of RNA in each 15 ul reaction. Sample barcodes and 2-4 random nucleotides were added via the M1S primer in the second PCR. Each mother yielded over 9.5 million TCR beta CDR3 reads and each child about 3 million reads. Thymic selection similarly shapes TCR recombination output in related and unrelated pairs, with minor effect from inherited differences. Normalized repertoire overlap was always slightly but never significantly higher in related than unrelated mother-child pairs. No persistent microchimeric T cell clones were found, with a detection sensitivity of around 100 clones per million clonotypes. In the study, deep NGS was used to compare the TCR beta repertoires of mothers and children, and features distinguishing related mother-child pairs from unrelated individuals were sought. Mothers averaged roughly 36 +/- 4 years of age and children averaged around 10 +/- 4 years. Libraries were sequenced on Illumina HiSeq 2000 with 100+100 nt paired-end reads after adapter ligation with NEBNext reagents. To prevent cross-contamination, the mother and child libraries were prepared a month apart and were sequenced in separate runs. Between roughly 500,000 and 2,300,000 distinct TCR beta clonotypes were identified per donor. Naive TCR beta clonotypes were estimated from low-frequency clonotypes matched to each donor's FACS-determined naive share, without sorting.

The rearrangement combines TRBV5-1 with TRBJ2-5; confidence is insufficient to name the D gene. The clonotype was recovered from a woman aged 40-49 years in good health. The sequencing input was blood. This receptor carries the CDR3 CASSLQSVARRLEKTQYF. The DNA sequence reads TGCGCCAGCAGCTTACAGTCCGTTGCTAGGAGATTGGAAAAGACCCAGTACTTC.